Below are 21 T cell receptor beta chains sequenced from a single sample in a study of CD8 T cells in ankylosing spondylitis. Regarding the study as a whole: Typical of ankylosing spondylitis blood, it appeared, was a TCR beta motif of several highly homologous variants.

Each CDR3 protein is one row after TCRdb ran MiXCR on the 5' RACE reads. The repertoire holds some 450,000 distinct CDR3 sequences, with roughly 17% as singletons. Which antigens these TCRs recognize remains unknown. Sequenced: blood, either unsorted or a sorted T cell fraction (not recorded which). The receptors here all came from a male donor with ankylosing spondylitis.

In its sample, this clonotype was seen a few times. This chain connects TRBV7-8 to TRBJ2-1; possibly TRBD2 for D (6 bases). CDR1 is SGHVS, CDR2 FQNEAQ, per germline. V lost 0 bases to trimming and J lost 6 bases, with 18 bases between them. The CDR3 contains 17 residues. CDR3 loop: CASSLAGGLQSSNEQFF. CDR3 nucleotides: TGTGCCAGCAGCTTAGCTGGTGGACTACAATCAAGCAATGAGCAGTTCTTC.

The chain links TRBV7-9 to TRBJ2-7; 14 bases agree with TRBD2. V lost 2 bases and J lost 12; bases outside the gene matches: 9. Per the germline V gene, CDR1 is SEHNR and CDR2 is FQNEAQ (reference sequence). This CDR3 has 15 residues. The CDR3 coding sequence is TGTGCCAGCAGCTTACAGGGACTAGCGGGAGAGCTTTGGTACTTC. This sequence encodes CASSLQGLAGELWYF.

Remarks on this clonotype: Relative to the germline gene, one junction end is altered; a read error may explain this. The chain uses TRBV2 and TRBJ1-1; D is unclear. The CDR3 runs to 12 residues. Germline V CDR1 and CDR2: SNHLY, FYNNEI. CDR3 in DNA: TGTGCCAGCAGCGAAGAAAGGGCTGAAGCTTTCTTT. It codes for CASSEERAEAFF.

In its sample, this clonotype was seen a few times. V gene TRBV2 combines with J gene TRBJ2-3; tentatively, D is TRBD1 or TRBD2 (5 bases each). The CDR3 consists of 14 residues. Germline V gene sequence: CDR1 SNHLY, CDR2 FYNNEI. V was cut by 7 bases and J by 0 bases, with 11 bases left in between. CDR3 DNA sequence: TGTGCCAGCAAGTACCGGGACAGCACAGATACGCAGTATTTT. Its protein is CASKYRDSTDTQYF. Together with reference TRBV2 and TRBJ2-3, the CDR3 gives the full variable domain: EPEVTQTPSHQVTQMGQEVILRCVPISNHLYFYWYRQILGQKVEFLVSFYNNEISEKSEIFDDQFSVERPDGSNFTLKIRSTKLEDSAMYFCASKYRDSTDTQYFGPGTRLTVL.

The chain couples TRBV5-1 to TRBJ2-3; D could derive from TRBD1 or TRBD2 (5 bases each). This CDR3 has 12 amino acids. Germline-derived CDR1 and CDR2 are SGHRS and YFSETQ. Trimming took 5 bases from V and 5 from J, leaving 9 bases between them. CDR3 region: CASRQAGDTQYF. CDR3 sequence (DNA): TGCGCCAGCAGACAGGCGGGAGATACGCAGTATTTT. The full variable domain, its missing parts supplied by reference TRBV5-1 and TRBJ2-3, is KAGVTQTPRYLIKTRGQQVTLSCSPISGHRSVSWYQQTPGQGLQFLFEYFSETQRNKGNFPGRFSGRQFSNSRSEMNVSTLELGDSALYLCASRQAGDTQYFGPGTRLTVL.

This clonotype was observed many times. The chain carries TRBV29-1 and TRBJ2-3, with 13 bases lining up with TRBD2. The germline gives CDR1 SQVTM, CDR2 ANQGSEA. The CDR3 length is 16 residues. Unmatched junction bases numbered 7, after V lost 7 bases and J lost 0 bases. This CDR3 is CSALGLAGMSTDTQYF. In nucleotides, the CDR3 is TGCAGCGCACTGGGACTAGCGGGAATGAGCACAGATACGCAGTATTTT.

In its sample, this clonotype was seen a few times. The rearrangement links TRBV29-1 to TRBJ2-7, with D perhaps assigned TRBD1 or TRBD2 (5 bases each). The ends were cut back, 0 bases at V and 6 bases at J, with 9 bases in the middle. Germline V gene data show CDR1 as SQVTM and CDR2 as ANQGSEA. CDR3 length: 12 amino acids. The CDR3 loop reads CSVEELGAEQYF. The CDR3 DNA follows: TGCAGCGTTGAAGAACTAGGGGCCGAGCAGTACTTC.

This clonotype showed up many times. V usage is TRBV5-1 and J usage is TRBJ1-1, with 8 bases identical to TRBD1. The CDR3 spans 15 residues. Unmatched junction bases numbered 5, after V lost 4 bases and J lost 0 bases. Per the germline V gene, CDR1 is SGHRS and CDR2 is YFSETQ. The CDR3 DNA sequence: TGCGCCAGCAGCCAAAGACAGGGGTTGAACACTGAAGCTTTCTTT. It yields the protein CASSQRQGLNTEAFF.

The chain links TRBV7-9 to TRBJ2-2; 11 bases match TRBD1. This CDR3 has 15 amino acids. Per germline, CDR1 SEHNR and CDR2 FQNEAQ (reference sequence). V was clipped by 4 bases and J by 7 bases; unmatched bases: 5. The CDR3 here is CASSSGQGANGELFF. The CDR3 nucleotides read TGTGCCAGCAGCTCCGGACAGGGGGCGAACGGGGAGCTGTTTTTT.

This clonotype was seen more than once but under ten times. The rearrangement joins TRBV7-9 to TRBJ2-1; D might be TRBD2 (6 bases). The CDR3 loop spans 15 amino acids. V was pared by 2 bases and J by 8 bases, with 16 bases between. Germline V gene data show CDR1 as SEHNR and CDR2 as FQNEAQ (reference sequence). The DNA for the CDR3 is TGTGCCAGCAGCTTACGCATTGCGGGAAGAGATGAGCAGTTCTTC. This encodes CASSLRIAGRDEQFF.

The DNA for the CDR3 is TGTGCCATCAGCAGACAGGGGGTAGACTATGGCTACACCTTC. Protein: CAISRQGVDYGYTF. V and J are TRBV10-3 and TRBJ1-2; 9 bases match TRBD1. The length of the CDR3 is 14 residues. The V gene's germline CDR1 is ENHRY and CDR2 SYGVKD. V lost 6 bases and J lost 3; bases outside the gene matches: 5.

The chain carries TRBV20-1 and TRBJ2-7; D possibly corresponds to TRBD2 (6 bases). Looked up from germline, CDR1 is DFQATT and CDR2 is SNEGSKA (reference sequence). The germline V and J ends were trimmed by 0 bases and 3 bases, with 12 bases remaining between them. The CDR3 is 14 amino acids. In DNA, the CDR3 is TGCAGTGCTAGAGATCCTCCGACTAGCTACGAGCAGTACTTC. It is translated as CSARDPPTSYEQYF.

This clonotype was detected a few times. The V call is TRBV29-1, the J call TRBJ2-1; D is ambiguous. The germline V gene encodes CDR1 SQVTM and CDR2 ANQGSEA. CDR3 length: 15 residues. V lost 4 bases and J 0 bases, leaving 13 bases between the germline ends. The CDR3 loop reads CSVAQQDVSYNEQFF. The DNA of the CDR3 is TGCAGCGTTGCCCAGCAAGACGTCTCCTACAATGAGCAGTTCTTC.

V is TRBV5-1 and J is TRBJ1-5; 10 positions agree with TRBD1. V dropped 4 bases and J dropped 5; count of bases not matched to a gene: 3. The germline CDR1 and CDR2 sequences are SGHRS and YFSETQ. This CDR3 has 14 amino acids. In DNA, the CDR3 is TGCGCCAGCAGCACTGGACAGGGGGATCAGCCCCAGCATTTT. Translation gives CASSTGQGDQPQHF. Drawing the rest from reference TRBV5-1 and TRBJ1-5, the complete variable domain is KAGVTQTPRYLIKTRGQQVTLSCSPISGHRSVSWYQQTPGQGLQFLFEYFSETQRNKGNFPGRFSGRQFSNSRSEMNVSTLELGDSALYLCASSTGQGDQPQHFGDGTRLSIL.

There are a few counts of this clonotype. The chain joins TRBV15 to TRBJ2-3, with a tentative D call TRBD2 (5 bases). With 1 base removed from V and 4 bases from J, the gap between germline ends came to 9 bases. CDR1 is LNHNV, CDR2 YYDKDF, per germline (reference sequence). The CDR3 covers 14 residues. CDR3 nucleotides: TGTGCCACCAGCAGAGGCCTAGCCCCAGATACGCAGTATTTT. It translates to CATSRGLAPDTQYF.

The chain has TRBV6-2 or TRBV6-3 and TRBJ2-2, with D maybe TRBD1 (6 bases). This CDR3 has 12 amino acids. Germline lookup yields CDR1 MNHEY and CDR2 SVGEGT. Trimming removed 7 bases at V and 9 bases at J, with 12 bases between. The CDR3 spells CASNRGQRELFF. The CDR3 coding sequence is TGTGCCAGCAACCGCGGACAGAGGGAGCTGTTTTTT.

This clonotype was counted between two and nine times. The rearrangement joins TRBV18 to TRBJ2-1, with D uncertain. Germline assignment: CDR1 KGHSH and CDR2 LQKENI. The CDR3 contains 14 residues. Trimming removed 2 bases at V and 6 bases at J, with 11 bases between. As DNA, the CDR3 is TGTGCCAGCTCACCAGATGGGATCAGCAATGAGCAGTTCTTC. It yields the protein CASSPDGISNEQFF.

The chain combines TRBV5-1 with TRBJ2-3; 12 nucleotides line up with TRBD2. Per germline, CDR1 SGHRS and CDR2 YFSETQ. The CDR3 is 17 amino acids. The trim removed 4 bases at V and 5 bases at J, leaving 11 bases unmatched. The CDR3 loop reads CASSPFSSGRAVDTQYF. The CDR3 DNA is TGCGCCAGCAGCCCCTTTTCTAGCGGGAGGGCCGTAGATACGCAGTATTTT.

The gene calls are TRBV18 and TRBJ1-1; D gene ambiguous. Trimming cost V 4 bases and J 2 bases, with 11 bases left between them. This CDR3 has 14 amino acids. CDR1 is KGHSH, CDR2 LQKENI, per germline. The CDR3 loop reads CASSQFGSNTEAFF. CDR3 nucleotides: TGTGCCAGCTCACAGTTTGGGAGCAACACTGAAGCTTTCTTT.

V gene TRBV28 combines with J gene TRBJ2-3; D ambiguous. Germline values: CDR1 MDHEN, CDR2 SYDVKM. The V and J ends lost 5 bases and 2 bases respectively, with 11 bases between them. The CDR3 is 14 residues long. CDR3 protein: CASSQQPNTDTQYF. The CDR3 nucleotides read TGTGCCAGCAGTCAACAGCCCAACACAGATACGCAGTATTTT.

This clonotype was observed a handful of times. The chain is built from TRBV5-1 and TRBJ1-1; D remains unclear. V was shortened by 1 base and J by 6 bases, with 10 bases between the two germline ends. Germline CDR1 and CDR2: SGHRS and YFSETQ. This CDR3 is built from 13 residues. CDR3 sequence reads: CASSLFPGSEAFF. The CDR3 bases are TGCGCCAGCAGCTTGTTTCCGGGGTCTGAAGCTTTCTTT.